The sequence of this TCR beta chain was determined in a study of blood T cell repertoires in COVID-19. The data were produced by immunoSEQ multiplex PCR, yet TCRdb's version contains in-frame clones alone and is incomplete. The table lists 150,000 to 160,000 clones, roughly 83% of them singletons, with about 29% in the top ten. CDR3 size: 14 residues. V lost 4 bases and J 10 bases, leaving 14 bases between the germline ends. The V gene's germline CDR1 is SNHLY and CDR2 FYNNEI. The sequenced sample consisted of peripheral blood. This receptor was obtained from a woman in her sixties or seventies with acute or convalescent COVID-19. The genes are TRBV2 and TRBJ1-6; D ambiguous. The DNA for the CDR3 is TGTGCCAGCAGTGGGCCCTTTGCGGGGTCACCCCTCCACTTT. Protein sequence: CASSGPFAGSPLHF.